The clone carrying this T cell receptor beta chain occurred many times. What it binds is unknown. These data originate in a study of T cell repertoires in cytomegalovirus infection. Whole-study context: Public TCR beta signature analysis indicated the presence of both CMV infection and matching HLA type.

The CDR3 is 11 amino acids. V was trimmed by 5 bases and J by 1 base, leaving 2 bases between them. Germline V gives CDR1 SGHTA, CDR2 FQGNSA. TCRdb used MiXCR to reprocess the reads, holding one entry per CDR3 protein. Found here are some 110,000 distinct CDR3 sequences, roughly a tenth of them singletons; the top ten hold 31%. The TCR sequence derives from a human donor in good health (CMV status not recorded). Some clones in this sample may be carry-over from other donors' samples. The V and J genes are TRBV7-2 and TRBJ1-1, with unresolved D. Source material: PBMCs, sequenced either directly or after in vitro stimulation (not recorded which). DNA of the CDR3: TGTGCCAGCAGCCAGAACACTGAAGCTTTCTTT. Translation gives CASSQNTEAFF.